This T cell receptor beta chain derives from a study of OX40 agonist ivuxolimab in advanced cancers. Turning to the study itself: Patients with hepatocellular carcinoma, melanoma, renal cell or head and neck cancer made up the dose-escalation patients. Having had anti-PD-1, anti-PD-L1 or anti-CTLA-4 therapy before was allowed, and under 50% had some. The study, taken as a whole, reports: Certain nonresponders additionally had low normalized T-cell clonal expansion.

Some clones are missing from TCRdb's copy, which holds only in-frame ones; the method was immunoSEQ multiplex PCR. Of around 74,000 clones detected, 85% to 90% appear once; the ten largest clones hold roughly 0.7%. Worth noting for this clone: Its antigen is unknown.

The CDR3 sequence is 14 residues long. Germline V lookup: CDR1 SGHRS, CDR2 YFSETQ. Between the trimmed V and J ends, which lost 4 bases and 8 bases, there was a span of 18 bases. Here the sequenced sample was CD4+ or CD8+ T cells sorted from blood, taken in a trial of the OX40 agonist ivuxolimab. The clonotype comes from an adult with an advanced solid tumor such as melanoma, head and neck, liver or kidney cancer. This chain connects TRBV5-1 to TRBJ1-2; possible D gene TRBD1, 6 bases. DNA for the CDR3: TGCGCCAGCAGCCCCGGGCCTCCCGGGGGCGGCTACACCTTC. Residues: CASSPGPPGGGYTF.